The 23 T cell receptor beta chains in this list originate from one sample, sequenced in a study of T cells in localized non-small cell lung cancer. TCRdb keeps only in-frame clones here, not all; method: immunoSEQ multiplex PCR. The table has 90,000 to 95,000 clones, 87% seen once. Sequencing was performed on peripheral blood, taken before any cancer treatment. The receptors derive from a man between 35 and 75 years old with stage I squamous cell lung carcinoma.

The chain has TRBV15 and TRBJ1-1, with D hard to call. This CDR3 region has 15 residues. V was cut by 4 bases and J by 0 bases, with 12 bases left in between. Germline CDR1 LNHNV, CDR2 YYDKDF (reference sequence). The CDR3 nucleotides read TGTGCCACCAGCACCAACACAGTCCTGAACACTGAAGCTTTCTTT. The encoded protein is CATSTNTVLNTEAFF.

The V gene is TRBV10-3, the J gene TRBJ1-1, with D maybe TRBD1 (5 bases). V shed 3 bases and J shed 2 bases, with 13 bases lying between them. The CDR3 totals 15 residues. Germline V lookup: CDR1 ENHRY, CDR2 SYGVKD. CDR3 coding DNA: TGTGCCATCAGTGACTTACAGGCGTCAAACACTGAAGCTTTCTTT. Amino acids: CAISDLQASNTEAFF.

The chain links TRBV27 to TRBJ2-3, with D perhaps TRBD2 (6 bases). V was cut by 3 bases and J by 1 base, with 11 bases left in between. The germline V gene has CDR1 MNHEY and CDR2 SMNVEV (reference sequence). This CDR3 is built from 15 residues. CDR3 amino acids: CASSLGGIGTDTQYF. The CDR3 DNA reads TGTGCCAGCAGTTTGGGGGGTATTGGCACAGATACGCAGTATTTT.

V is TRBV5-1 and J is TRBJ1-1; D remains ambiguous. This CDR3 contains 13 residues. The germline V and J ends were trimmed by 0 bases and 1 base, with 4 bases remaining between them. CDR1 SGHRS and CDR2 YFSETQ come from the germline V gene. CDR3: CASSLERNTEAFF. DNA for the CDR3: TGCGCCAGCAGCTTGGAAAGGAACACTGAAGCTTTCTTT.

The chain combines TRBV6-5 with TRBJ1-1; no clear D gene. This CDR3 region has 12 residues. The V and J ends lost 6 bases and 3 bases respectively, with 8 bases between them. The germline CDR1 and CDR2 sequences are MNHEY and SVGAGI. The CDR3 nucleotides read TGTGCCAGCAGATATGAGCACACTGAAGCTTTCTTT. Amino acid sequence: CASRYEHTEAFF.

The V and J genes are TRBV4-3 and TRBJ1-1; TRBD1 matches 8 bases. The junction had 6 bases not matched to a gene; V was cut back by 2 bases and J by 4 bases. The CDR3 loop spans 15 amino acids. In germline, CDR1 is LGHNA, CDR2 YSLEER. CDR3 sequence reads: CASSQTGGKVTEAFF. CDR3 DNA sequence: TGCGCCAGCAGCCAAACAGGGGGGAAGGTCACTGAAGCTTTCTTT.

The chain has TRBV5-1 and TRBJ2-5, with TRBD1 matching over 7 bases. Germline assignment: CDR1 SGHRS and CDR2 YFSETQ. V was clipped by 4 bases and J by 2 bases; unmatched bases: 8. The CDR3 is made up of 15 amino acids. This chain's CDR3 is CASSLLGTEQETQYF. The CDR3 nucleotides read TGCGCCAGCAGCCTTCTCGGGACAGAACAAGAGACCCAGTACTTC.

This clone was seen more than once but under ten times. The chain joins TRBV6-1 to TRBJ2-2; 11 nucleotides align to TRBD1. Losses at the gene ends were 11 bases for V and 4 bases for J; bases not matched to a gene: 9. CDR1 is MNHNS and CDR2 is SASEGT in the germline V gene. The CDR3 is 15 residues long. CDR3 DNA: TGTGCCGGCAACCTCGGGACAGGGGGCACCGGGGAGCTGTTTTTT. Its protein is CAGNLGTGGTGELFF.

This chain uses TRBV6-5 with TRBJ1-6; no clear D. Germline-derived CDR1 and CDR2 are MNHEY and SVGAGI. The CDR3 spans 14 residues. V was clipped by 5 bases and J by 7 bases, with 12 bases between them. Here the CDR3 DNA reads TGTGCCAGCAGTCCGGGGAGTCGCAATTCACCCCTCCACTTT. Protein product: CASSPGSRNSPLHF.

The chain couples TRBV11-2 to TRBJ2-1; D may be TRBD2 (6 bases). CDR1 and CDR2 from the germline V gene are SGHAT and FQNNGV. This CDR3 region has 13 residues. The CDR3 loop is CAGARSLGGEQFF. DNA for the CDR3: TGTGCTGGCGCGCGGTCCCTAGGAGGGGAGCAGTTCTTC.

The V gene is TRBV11-2, the J gene TRBJ2-1; 11 nucleotides agree with TRBD2. The CDR3 extends over 15 amino acids. Germline V gene sequence: CDR1 SGHAT, CDR2 FQNNGV. Trimming cost V 3 bases and J 6 bases; bases outside gene matches: 4. The CDR3 spells CASSFGLAGANEQFF. The CDR3 nucleotides read TGTGCCAGCAGCTTCGGACTAGCGGGCGCCAATGAGCAGTTCTTC.

The V gene is TRBV28, the J gene TRBJ1-3; 10 nucleotides match TRBD1. Germline V gives CDR1 MDHEN, CDR2 SYDVKM. The CDR3 length is 16 residues. Germline trimming cut 5 bases from V and 3 bases from J; bases unmatched to any gene: 7. This CDR3 is CASSRTTGGFGNTIYF. CDR3 bases: TGTGCCAGCAGTCGAACGACAGGGGGCTTTGGAAACACCATATATTTT.

This clone was counted a single time. The chain carries TRBV5-1 and TRBJ2-3; TRBD1 aligns across 9 bases. V lost 2 bases, J lost 14 bases, and 6 bases stayed unmatched. This CDR3 comprises 12 residues. Germline CDR1 reads SGHRS; CDR2 reads YFSETQ. CDR3 residues: CASSFGTGYTYF. The CDR3 nucleotides read TGCGCCAGCAGCTTCGGGACAGGGTATACGTATTTT.

The chain combines TRBV4-3 with TRBJ2-2, with 8 bases fitting TRBD2. Germline V gene lookup returns CDR1 LGHNA and CDR2 YSLEER. The CDR3 length is 18 residues. Unmatched junction bases numbered 8, after V lost 0 bases and J lost 2 bases. The CDR3 DNA is TGCGCCAGCAGCCAAGATCCAGCGGGGACTAGAAACACCGGGGAGCTGTTTTTT. This encodes CASSQDPAGTRNTGELFF.

The chain links TRBV11-2 to TRBJ2-4, with D uncertain. There are 13 residues in the CDR3. Germline CDR1 SGHAT, CDR2 FQNNGV. Trimming took 2 bases from V and 6 from J, leaving 8 bases between them. The CDR3 nucleotides are TGTGCCAGCAGCTTAATGGATCGAAACATTCAGTACTTC. This codes for CASSLMDRNIQYF.

The rearrangement uses TRBV19 and TRBJ2-4; 12 bases are a match to TRBD2. The CDR3 runs to 16 residues. Germline loops: CDR1 LNHDA, CDR2 SQIVND (reference sequence). The J segment lost 6 bases and the V segment lost 5 bases, leaving 8 bases of the junction unmatched. CDR3 protein: CASSSTSGGNRNIQYF. DNA for the CDR3: TGTGCCAGTAGTTCTACTAGCGGGGGGAATAGAAACATTCAGTACTTC.

The chain recombines TRBV15 with TRBJ1-1; D ambiguous. There are 16 residues in the CDR3. The germline V gene encodes CDR1 LNHNV and CDR2 YYDKDF (reference sequence). Trimming took 1 base from V and 0 from J, leaving 12 bases between them. CDR3 in amino acids: CATSRGRDFMNTEAFF. The CDR3 nucleotides read TGTGCCACCAGCAGAGGTCGCGACTTCATGAACACTGAAGCTTTCTTT.

The chain is built from TRBV19 and TRBJ2-3, with D possibly matching TRBD1 (5 bases). Germline V CDR1 and CDR2: LNHDA, SQIVND (reference sequence). V was shortened by 3 bases and J by 2 bases, with 15 bases between the two germline ends. This CDR3 has 16 amino acids. The CDR3 loop is CASSIQLTGFTDTQYF. CDR3 bases: TGTGCCAGTAGTATCCAGCTTACAGGTTTCACAGATACGCAGTATTTT.

This rearrangement joins TRBV5-1 to TRBJ2-1, with D tentatively TRBD2 (7 bases). Germline V CDR1 and CDR2: SGHRS, YFSETQ. The CDR3 covers 16 residues. The V end was cut by 0 bases, the J end by 0 bases, with 10 bases between. CDR3 in DNA: TGCGCCAGCAGCTTGGATGGGGGGGCCTCCTACAATGAGCAGTTCTTC. This codes for CASSLDGGASYNEQFF.

J is TRBJ1-1 and V is TRBV5-1, with 8 bases that match TRBD1. Germline CDR1 is SGHRS and CDR2 is YFSETQ. The V gene end was trimmed by 0 bases and the J gene end by 8 bases; junction bases not matched to a gene: 9. This CDR3 region has 15 residues. The CDR3 coding sequence is TGCGCCAGCAGCTTGGCTTTCGGACAGGGAACAGAAGCTTTCTTT. This encodes CASSLAFGQGTEAFF.

In DNA form, the CDR3 reads TGTGCCAGTAGTGTCTCTTATGGAGGGGGGGCCACAGATACGCAGTATTTT. Translated, it gives CASSVSYGGGATDTQYF. V gene TRBV19 combines with J gene TRBJ2-3; D is possibly TRBD2 (7 bases). The CDR3 is 17 residues long. Per germline, CDR1 LNHDA and CDR2 SQIVND (reference sequence). V was pared by 5 bases and J by 2 bases, with 20 bases between.

V usage is TRBV7-2 and J usage is TRBJ2-5; no clear D gene. The CDR3 contains 15 residues. The germline CDR1 and CDR2 sequences are SGHTA and FQGNSA. Trimming stripped 3 bases from V and 3 bases from J, with 14 bases between. CDR3 sequence (DNA): TGTGCCAGCAGCTTCCCGAGACATCTGGAAGAGACCCAGTACTTC. Its translation: CASSFPRHLEETQYF.

The chain has TRBV27 and TRBJ2-7; D is unclear. The V gene lost 5 bases and the J gene lost 0 bases, with 17 bases spanning the gap. CDR3 length: 16 residues. Germline V CDR1 and CDR2: MNHEY, SMNVEV (reference sequence). The CDR3 is CASSPRLTPSSYEQYF. As DNA, the CDR3 is TGTGCCAGCAGTCCGAGACTCACTCCATCCTCCTACGAGCAGTACTTC.